This entry concerns a single TCR beta chain. It has no known antigen specificity. No much larger clone exists at a distance of one base, and base qualities are not known. Based on the germline V gene, the CDR1 and CDR2 sequences are SNHLY and FYNNEI. Counted from cysteine to phenylalanine, this CDR3 has 12 amino acids. The only DNA kept is the CDR3, 36 bases in frame from the first base. V gives up 0 bases and J gives up 7 bases, and the segment between their germline ends measures 7 bases. The collaborating institutions used their own protocols to collect whole blood in K2EDTA tubes. For TCRbeta analysis, collaborators shipped samples in one of three forms: frozen whole blood, isolated PBMCs, or DNA extracted from either of those sample types. The source of the sample is a study of blood T cell repertoires in COVID-19 (dated by TCRdb to 2019 to 2021). Background on the whole study: The collaborator samples originated in the United States, Italy and Spain and spanned the acute and convalescent phases of COVID-19. The material from the prospective study consisted of cDNA or gDNA derived from T cells, B-cell-depleted T cells, or PBMCs. Deeply sampled blood TCRbeta repertoires from subjects exposed to, actively infected with, or recovered from COVID-19 were included in the dataset. The repertoires were made available in a free public database intended to serve as a resource for research on the immune response to SARS-CoV-2. Samples came from the ongoing ImmuneRACE study (first 160 participants) plus 1,254 subjects from 6 global collaborators. A de-identified subject ID, COVID-19 status, age in years and sex were almost always included in the sample metadata. HLA class I and class II types, where available, came from metadata supplied by the sample provider rather than from assay-based typing. General study outcomes and caveats: The amount of clinical and demographic metadata varied by source and participant and was provided uncurated.

TCRbeta CDR3 regions were amplified from genomic DNA using the immunoSEQ Assay, a bias-controlled multiplex PCR. In the authors' own workflow: Within the assay, amplification of reference gene primers was used to estimate how many nucleated cells each sample contained. To quantify the absolute abundance of each unique TCRbeta CDR3 rearrangement, sequence reads were collapsed and filtered. Productive Simpson clonality was computed per sample as the square root of Simpson's diversity index over productive rearrangements. TCRdb took over this immuneACCESS table, retaining in-frame rearrangements with V and J assigned. Such tables are incomplete; in checked studies, under half of the missing clones stem from an unresolved V gene, and the remainder is unexplained. V and J calls and clone size are as listed in that table; D and trimming were resolved from the DNA. Present in this sample are about 49,000 clones, approximately 90% of which were seen just once. The ten largest account for 10% to 15% of the sample.

The clonotype was recovered from an elderly man with acute or convalescent COVID-19. The rearranged segments are TRBV2 and TRBJ2-7; the D gene is not confidently resolved. Sequenced material: peripheral blood. Read as DNA, the sequence is TGTGCCAGCAGTGAAGCGCTATGGGAGCAGTACTTC. Its protein is CASSEALWEQYF. The full variable domain, completed from the reference TRBV2 and TRBJ2-7 proteins outside the CDR3, reads EPEVTQTPSHQVTQMGQEVILRCVPISNHLYFYWYRQILGQKVEFLVSFYNNEISEKSEIFDDQFSVERPDGSNFTLKIRSTKLEDSAMYFCASSEALWEQYFGPGTRLTVT.